This TCR beta chain was profiled in a study of T cell responses to AZD1222 COVID-19 vaccine. Measured with immunoSEQ multiplex PCR; TCRdb has only the in-frame clones, and not every one. The sample has over 100,000 clones, approximately 91% seen once; the top ten hold 1.1%. The V segment lost 4 bases and the J segment 4 bases; nucleotides outside the gene matches: 3. The CDR3 has 15 amino acids. Germline assignment: CDR1 SNHLY and CDR2 FYNNEI. Sequencing used peripheral blood, obtained 28 days after the second AZD1222 dose. The TCR sequence derives from an adult who received the AZD1222 COVID-19 vaccine. The J gene is TRBJ1-4, the V gene TRBV2, with TRBD1 matching over 10 bases. The CDR3 DNA reads as TGTGCCAGCAGTGGAGGACAGGGGGTTAATGAAAAACTGTTTTTT. It yields the protein CASSGGQGVNEKLFF.